The rows below give T cell receptor beta chains drawn from one sample of a study of CD8+CD57+ T cells in acquired aplastic anemia. TCRdb processed the reads anew with MiXCR; each CDR3 protein has one entry. In the table there are 200,000 or so distinct CDR3 sequences, about 60% of which are singletons. Sequenced sample: sorted CD4+, CD8+, or CD8+CD57+ T cells (not recorded which) from PBMCs. These receptors all stem from a human donor with aplastic anemia. CDR3s include the opening cysteine and the closing phenylalanine or tryptophan. D genes are given only for firm matches. Clone size is not always given. Where it is, it says once, few, many or a class for expanded clones.

d_call clone_size j_call v_call cdr3_aa cdr3_nt
TRBD1 once TRBJ2-3 TRBV7-8 CASSDGQGYSSADTQYF TGTGCCAGCAGTGACGGACAGGGGTACTCTAGCGCAGATACGCAGTATTTT
- - TRBJ1-3 TRBV9 CASSAVTGNTIYF TGTGCCAGCAGCGCCGTGACAGGAAACACCATATATTTT
TRBD1 few TRBJ1-4 TRBV30 CAWSVGDRVNEKLFF TGTGCCTGGAGTGTGGGGGACAGGGTAAATGAAAAACTGTTTTTT
- few TRBJ2-7 TRBV9 CASSVVGGTEQYF TGTGCCAGCAGCGTAGTTGGGGGCACCGAGCAGTACTTC
- - TRBJ2-2 TRBV15 CATSRDASTGELFF TGTGCCACCAGCAGAGATGCGAGCACCGGGGAGCTGTTTTTT
- - TRBJ2-6 TRBV28 CASSPFGANVLTF TGTGCCAGCAGCCCCTTCGGGGCCAACGTCCTGACTTTC
TRBD1 - TRBJ2-3 TRBV24-1 CATSDSLTGDTQYF TGTGCCACCAGTGACTCGCTGACAGGGGATACGCAGTATTTT
TRBD1 - TRBJ1-1 TRBV10-3 CAISDPGQGGNTEAFF TGTGCCATCAGTGATCCGGGACAGGGAGGAAACACTGAAGCTTTCTTT
- once TRBJ2-1 TRBV9 CASSSHSPYNEQFF TGTGCCAGCAGCTCCCATTCCCCCTACAATGAGCAGTTCTTC
TRBD2 few TRBJ2-7 TRBV7-9 CASSRSGAYEQYF TGTGCCAGCAGCCGGAGCGGGGCCTACGAGCAGTACTTC
- few TRBJ2-5 TRBV7-2 CASSLGGSAGTQYF TGTGCCAGCAGCTTAGGAGGGTCTGCGGGGACCCAGTACTTC
- - TRBJ1-1 TRBV7-9 CASSSTVAGENTEAFF TGTGCCAGCAGCTCCACCGTAGCGGGGGAAAACACTGAAGCTTTCTTT
- - TRBJ1-6 TRBV14 CASSLRTDLRAPLHF TGTGCCAGCAGCCTCCGGACAGACCTTCGGGCACCCCTCCACTTT
TRBD2 - TRBJ2-3 TRBV9 CASSRKSTSGGIDTQYF TGTGCCAGCAGCCGTAAGTCGACTAGCGGGGGAATAGATACGCAGTATTTT
TRBD1 - TRBJ1-1 TRBV7-3 CASSLRQGANTEAFF TGTGCCAGCAGCTTACGACAGGGGGCGAACACTGAAGCTTTCTTT
- few TRBJ1-3 TRBV10-3 CATRDLGADTIYF TGTGCCACCAGAGACCTGGGGGCGGACACCATATATTTT
- - TRBJ2-1 TRBV9 CASSNDNEQFF TGTGCCAGCAGCAATGACAATGAGCAGTTCTTC
TRBD2 - TRBJ2-1 TRBV5-1 CASSFNSGRENEQFF TGCGCCAGCAGCTTCAATAGCGGGAGGGAGAATGAGCAGTTCTTC
TRBD1 - TRBJ2-7 TRBV7-8 CASSENTGGEQYF TGTGCCAGCAGCGAAAATACAGGGGGCGAGCAGTACTTC
- - TRBJ2-1 TRBV11-2 CASSSPGLDEQFF TGTGCCAGCAGCTCTCCGGGTCTAGATGAGCAGTTCTTC
- - TRBJ2-1 TRBV2 CASNPGTKYNEQFF TGTGCCAGCAACCCGGGGACCAAGTACAATGAGCAGTTCTTC
- - TRBJ2-7 TRBV7-9 CASSLVGGGEQYF TGTGCCAGCAGCTTAGTCGGGGGCGGCGAGCAGTACTTC
TRBD1 - TRBJ1-4 TRBV7-7 CASSLGQGEEKLFF TGTGCTAGCAGCTTAGGACAGGGTGAAGAAAAACTGTTTTTT
- few TRBJ1-2 TRBV10-3 CAISEAGSYGYTF TGTGCCATCAGTGAGGCAGGGAGCTATGGCTACACCTTC
- - TRBJ1-1 TRBV7-2 CASSLRVRGNTEAFF TGTGCCAGCAGCTTAAGGGTGCGGGGGAACACTGAAGCTTTCTTT
TRBD2 many TRBJ2-1 TRBV20-1 CSASGGLDYGEQFF TGCAGTGCTAGCGGGGGACTAGATTACGGCGAGCAGTTCTTC
- - TRBJ1-1 TRBV10-3 CAISGGTEAFF TGTGCCATCAGCGGGGGGACAGAAGCTTTCTTT